Shown below are 18 T cell receptor beta chains from a single sample sequenced in a study of cytomegalovirus exposure and HLA in healthy donors. A multiplex PCR was run with 60 Vbeta primers and 13 Jbeta primers. The method was immunoSEQ multiplex PCR; TCRdb's version includes in-frame clones alone and lacks a portion of them. The repertoire consists of more than 150,000 clones, with almost 85% occurring once and the leading ten covering 0.35% to 0.45%. The sample was PBMCs. These receptors were obtained from a boy between 2 and 10 years old in good health and CMV-seronegative.

The chain couples TRBV2 to TRBJ1-1; D unclear. This CDR3 is built from 14 residues. The germline V gene encodes CDR1 SNHLY and CDR2 FYNNEI. Trimming stripped 4 bases from V and 2 bases from J, with 11 bases between. As DNA, the CDR3 is TGTGCCAGCAGTGCTAAGATTATAAACACTGAAGCTTTCTTT. Translation: CASSAKIINTEAFF.

In its sample, this clone was seen a few times. This rearrangement joins TRBV28 to TRBJ2-7; D possibly corresponds to TRBD2 (5 bases). V lost 1 base to trimming and J lost 0 bases, with 10 bases between them. The germline V gene encodes CDR1 MDHEN and CDR2 SYDVKM. This CDR3 region has 15 residues. CDR3 sequence reads: CASSLLLGSSYEQYF. In DNA form, the CDR3 reads TGTGCCAGCAGTTTATTGTTAGGGAGCTCCTACGAGCAGTACTTC.

This chain joins TRBV19 and TRBJ2-7; a weak D match, TRBD1 (7 bases). The V gene lost 1 base and the J gene lost 5 bases, with 27 bases spanning the gap. CDR1 is LNHDA, CDR2 SQIVND, per germline (reference sequence). CDR3 size: 19 residues. CDR3 DNA sequence: TGTGCCAGTAGTATAGGAGGGGTAGGGACAGTGGGACAGCGGGACGAGCAGTACTTC. Translation: CASSIGGVGTVGQRDEQYF.

The chain couples TRBV5-1 to TRBJ2-3, with 9 bases lining up with TRBD1. In germline, CDR1 is SGHRS, CDR2 YFSETQ. J lost 4 bases, V lost 4 bases, and 4 bases had no gene match. This CDR3 has 14 amino acids. CDR3 nucleotides: TGCGCCAGCAGCACGCGGACAGGGGCAGATACGCAGTATTTT. It translates to CASSTRTGADTQYF.

In DNA, the CDR3 is TGTGCCAGCAGCGTAGCTAGGACTAGCGTGTCCTACGAGCAGTACTTC. Amino acid sequence: CASSVARTSVSYEQYF. This chain joins TRBV9 and TRBJ2-7; TRBD2 matches at 9 bases. The CDR3 covers 16 residues. V lost 0 bases, J lost 1 base, and 5 bases stayed unmatched. CDR1 is SGDLS and CDR2 is YYNGEE in the germline V gene.

This chain connects TRBV7-9 to TRBJ1-1; no reliable D call. Germline assignment: CDR1 SEHNR and CDR2 FQNEAQ (reference sequence). The CDR3 length is 13 residues. V was clipped by 5 bases and J by 4 bases, with 11 bases between them. CDR3 region: CASSPSHGTEAFF. The CDR3 DNA reads TGTGCCAGCAGCCCCAGTCATGGCACTGAAGCTTTCTTT.

The rearrangement uses TRBV21-1 and TRBJ2-1; TRBD2 reflects the table's D call only, with no check against the DNA. TRBV21-1 is tagged as a pseudogene. This CDR3 contains 14 residues. As DNA, the CDR3 is TGTGCCAGCTTCGCCGGGACTAGCGCCAATGAGCAGTTCTTC. This codes for CASFAGTSANEQFF.

The V and J genes are TRBV28 and TRBJ1-5; 7 bases match TRBD1. Per the germline V gene, CDR1 is MDHEN and CDR2 is SYDVKM. The CDR3 length is 13 residues. V was clipped by 5 bases and J by 6 bases; unmatched bases: 4. CDR3 amino acids: CASSPNRGQPQHF. Here the CDR3 DNA reads TGTGCCAGCAGTCCAAACAGGGGTCAGCCCCAGCATTTT.

The V gene is TRBV20-1, the J gene TRBJ2-7; weak D call: TRBD2 (6 bases). CDR1 DFQATT and CDR2 SNEGSKA come from the germline V gene (reference sequence). This CDR3 comprises 11 residues. The V end lost 3 bases, the J end lost 6 bases, and 9 bases lay between the germline ends. CDR3 DNA: TGCAGTGCTAGCGGGAGTGTCGAGCAGTACTTC. It encodes CSASGSVEQYF.

The V call is TRBV27, the J call TRBJ1-1; no firm D call. Germline V gene data show CDR1 as MNHEY and CDR2 as SMNVEV (reference sequence). Trimming took off 0 bases at V and 0 bases at J, with 11 bases between the two ends. The CDR3 sequence is 16 residues long. CDR3 sequence reads: CASSLSSGPMNTEAFF. The CDR3 bases are TGTGCCAGCAGTTTATCCAGTGGTCCGATGAACACTGAAGCTTTCTTT.

This clone turned up a few times. V is TRBV5-1 and J is TRBJ1-1; D unresolved. From germline, CDR1 is SGHRS and CDR2 YFSETQ. V gave up 2 bases and J gave up 0 bases, with 8 bases separating them. This CDR3 region has 14 residues. The CDR3 loop is CASSFTVLNTEAFF. For the CDR3, the DNA is TGCGCCAGCAGCTTTACAGTCCTGAACACTGAAGCTTTCTTT.

The chain recombines TRBV11-2 with TRBJ1-1; weak D call: TRBD1 (6 bases). Germline values: CDR1 SGHAT, CDR2 FQNNGV. V dropped 5 bases and J dropped 6 bases, with 22 bases sitting between them. The CDR3 loop spans 16 amino acids. The CDR3 protein is CASSRPARRTEAEAFF. The DNA for the CDR3 is TGTGCCAGCAGCCGCCCGGCCCGTAGGACAGAGGCTGAAGCTTTCTTT.

The V gene is TRBV25-1, the J gene TRBJ2-7; TRBD1 is a possible D gene (5 bases). Per the germline V gene, CDR1 is MGHDK and CDR2 is SYGVNS. Trimming removed 5 bases at V and 3 bases at J, with 14 bases between. The CDR3 loop spans 14 amino acids. CDR3 in amino acids: CASSPPGFFYEQYF. CDR3 bases: TGTGCCAGCAGTCCCCCAGGGTTTTTCTACGAGCAGTACTTC.

V gene TRBV11-2 combines with J gene TRBJ2-7, with 8 bases aligning to TRBD1. Losses at the gene ends were 5 bases for V and 4 bases for J; bases not matched to a gene: 4. This CDR3 spans 13 amino acids. CDR1 SGHAT and CDR2 FQNNGV come from the germline V gene. The chain's CDR3 is CASSPGTGYEQYF. Here the CDR3 DNA reads TGTGCCAGCAGCCCAGGGACAGGATACGAGCAGTACTTC.

This clone was seen a single time. V usage is TRBV15 and J usage is TRBJ2-1, with 7 bases that match TRBD2. J gave up 8 bases and V 3 bases, and 13 bases lay outside the gene matches. CDR3 length: 16 amino acids. The V gene's germline CDR1 is LNHNV and CDR2 YYDKDF (reference sequence). The CDR3 sequence is CATSRILPGAGDEQFF. The CDR3 DNA is TGTGCCACCAGCAGGATCCTACCTGGGGCGGGGGATGAGCAGTTCTTC. Looking up the rest from reference TRBV15 and TRBJ2-1 gives the full variable domain: DAMVIQNPRYQVTQFGKPVTLSCSQTLNHNVMYWYQQKSSQAPKLLFHYYDKDFNNEADTPDNFQSRRPNTSFCFLDIRSPGLGDTAMYLCATSRILPGAGDEQFFGPGTRLTVL.

This chain joins TRBV2 and TRBJ1-1; no definite D call. Germline V gives CDR1 SNHLY, CDR2 FYNNEI. V lost 5 bases and J 3 bases, leaving 7 bases between the germline ends. The CDR3 covers 12 residues. In DNA form, the CDR3 reads TGTGCCAGCAGTTACGGGGACACTGAAGCTTTCTTT. This codes for CASSYGDTEAFF. Combining the CDR3 with reference TRBV2 and TRBJ1-1 gives the whole variable domain EPEVTQTPSHQVTQMGQEVILRCVPISNHLYFYWYRQILGQKVEFLVSFYNNEISEKSEIFDDQFSVERPDGSNFTLKIRSTKLEDSAMYFCASSYGDTEAFFGQGTRLTVV.

The chain combines TRBV16 with TRBJ1-5; D is ambiguous. This CDR3 contains 15 residues. Trimming stripped 3 bases from V and 3 bases from J, with 12 bases between. Per germline, CDR1 KGHSY and CDR2 FQNENV. This chain's CDR3 is CASSQYGLLNQPQHF. The CDR3 DNA sequence: TGTGCCAGCAGCCAGTATGGCTTGCTCAATCAGCCCCAGCATTTT.

The chain links TRBV29-1 to TRBJ2-5, with TRBD2 identical over 13 bases. The germline CDR1 and CDR2 sequences are SQVTM and ANQGSEA. The CDR3 consists of 14 residues. V gave up 2 bases and J gave up 4 bases; unmatched junction bases: 1. CDR3 loop: CSVERLAGGETQYF. The CDR3 DNA is TGCAGCGTTGAAAGACTAGCGGGAGGAGAGACCCAGTACTTC.